This T cell receptor (beta chain) was found in a study of T cell responses to AZD1222 COVID-19 vaccine. Findings of the study overall: Donors, mostly white British, included more females; clonal diversity was possibly underestimated. Compared with day 0, the breadth and depth of the Spike-specific TCR repertoire rose significantly after two doses of AZD1222. Among vaccine-associated CD4 TCRs, coverage spanned spike, with dominance at 160-218 and 743-854. Baseline seropositivity occurred in only a handful of AZD1222 recipients.

The method was immunoSEQ multiplex PCR; TCRdb's version includes in-frame clones alone and lacks a portion of them. The data show some 150,000 clones, 90% to 95% seen once. As for this clone: What it binds is unknown.

CDR3 length equals 13 residues. V was trimmed by 0 bases and J by 1 base, leaving 1 base between them. The V gene's germline CDR1 is SEHNR and CDR2 FQNEAQ (reference sequence). The receptor comes from an adult in good health. The sequencing here drew on peripheral blood, taken on day 0 of MenACWY control vaccination. This chain joins TRBV7-9 and TRBJ1-3; D not resolved. The CDR3 coding sequence is TGTGCCAGCAGCTTAGCGTCTGGAAACACCATATATTTT. It is translated as CASSLASGNTIYF.